Listed here is a single T cell receptor beta chain. The antigen it binds to is not known. Base quality data are lacking; no much larger clone is found one base away. Participants in the prospective study were aged roughly 18 to 89 years, lived in about two dozen United States geographic areas, and enrolled through a virtual design. In the prospective study, cohorts were assigned on the basis of participant-reported clinical history obtained from a screening survey and a study questionnaire. For ImmuneRACE Cohort 3, a participant was defined as recovered based on two consecutive negative NP/OP PCR tests, clearance by a healthcare professional, or resolution of symptoms. Each participant in the prospective study had whole blood, serum and a nasopharyngeal or oropharyngeal swab collected by mobile phlebotomists. Participants in the prospective study had the option to provide additional blood draws and questionnaires over an approximately 2-month period. Blood samples from the prospective study were shipped frozen or at room temperature prior to DNA extraction.

This sample is drawn from a study of blood T cell repertoires in COVID-19 (dated by TCRdb to 2019 to 2021). The study in broad terms: The collaborator samples originated in the United States, Italy and Spain and spanned the acute and convalescent phases of COVID-19. Where available, HLA class I and class II types were taken from metadata supplied by the sample provider and were not determined by assay-based typing. Deeply sampled blood TCRbeta repertoires from subjects exposed to, actively infected with, or recovered from COVID-19 were included in the dataset. The repertoires were released in a freely available public database intended as a resource for research on the immune response to SARS-CoV-2. The prospective study material was composed of cDNA or gDNA derived from T cells, B-cell-depleted T cells, or PBMCs. A de-identified subject ID, COVID-19 status, age in years and sex were almost always included in the sample metadata. The samples were drawn from two sources: the first 160 participants of the ongoing ImmuneRACE study, and approximately 1,300 subjects contributed by 6 global collaborators.

The germline V gene encodes CDR1 LGHNT and CDR2 FRNRAP. At the junction V is shortened by 1 base and J by 0 bases, with 3 bases in between. CDR3 length: 13 amino acids, cysteine to phenylalanine. The DNA shown is the 39-base CDR3, in frame from base 1. The investigation overall reported the following: The quantity of clinical and demographic metadata differed by source and by participant and was supplied without curation.

TCRbeta CDR3 regions were amplified from genomic DNA using the immunoSEQ Assay, a bias-controlled multiplex PCR. Per the authors' processing: The number of nucleated cells in each sample was estimated from the amplification of reference gene primers within the assay. To quantify the absolute abundance of each unique TCRbeta CDR3 rearrangement, sequence reads were collapsed and filtered. For each sample, productive Simpson clonality was calculated as the square root of Simpson's diversity index over productive rearrangements. Sourced from immuneACCESS, this table was stored by TCRdb with only in-frame sequences that have V and J called. A share of the clones is absent; for the studies checked, an unresolved V gene accounts for under half, and the remainder has no known explanation. That table is the source of V, J and clone size, and D and trimming were worked out from the DNA. Within this sample are about 320,000 clones, with over 70% of them counted one time only. The ten largest clones represent more than 5% of the sample.

Sequenced material: PBMCs or T cells enriched from blood (not recorded which). The chain couples TRBV12-5 to TRBJ1-1, with the D gene call left open. This clonotype was sampled from a man aged 25-45 years who had recovered from COVID-19. The DNA sequence is TGTGCTAGTGGTTTGGACATGAACACTGAAGCTTTCTTT. It specifies CASGLDMNTEAFF.